This TCR beta chain was recovered during a study of pediatric ulcerative colitis. Sequencing depth was up to 500,000 reads per sample. Assay: immunoSEQ multiplex PCR; the TCRdb copy retains only in-frame clones and omits some. The table includes about 14,000 clones, just under 90% detected once. Germline CDR1 and CDR2: MGHDK and SYGVNS. V lost 2 bases and J lost 9, with 17 bases in between. The CDR3 consists of 15 residues. The V call is TRBV25-1, the J call TRBJ2-1; D is perhaps TRBD1 (5 bases). The receptor's source is a boy aged 10-17 years with moderate ulcerative colitis. The specimen was blood. The CDR3 region has the DNA TGTGCCAGCAGTGAAGGGCAGCTTACAGGTTTTGAGCAGTTCTTC. Translating gives CASSEGQLTGFEQFF.